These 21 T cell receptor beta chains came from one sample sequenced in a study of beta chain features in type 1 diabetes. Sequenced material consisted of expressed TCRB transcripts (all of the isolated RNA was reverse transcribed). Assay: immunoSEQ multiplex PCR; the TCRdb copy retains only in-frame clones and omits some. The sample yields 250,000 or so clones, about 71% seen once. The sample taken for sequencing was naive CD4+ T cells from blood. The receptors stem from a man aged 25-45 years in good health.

CDR3 loop: CASSLGSSPYEQYF. Written as DNA, the CDR3 is TGTGCCAGCAGCTTAGGGTCTAGCCCCTACGAGCAGTACTTC. The chain carries TRBV7-2 and TRBJ2-7; TRBD2 is a possible D gene (5 bases). The CDR3 has 14 residues. V was trimmed by 1 base and J by 2 bases, leaving 9 bases between them. Germline values: CDR1 SGHTA, CDR2 FQGNSA. The variable domain in full, with the rest retrieved from reference TRBV7-2 and TRBJ2-7, is GAGVSQSPSNKVTEKGKDVELRCDPISGHTALYWYRQSLGQGLEFLIYFQGNSAPDKSGLPSDRFSAERTGGSVSTLTIQRTQQEDSAVYLCASSLGSSPYEQYFGPGTRLTVT.

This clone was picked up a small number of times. CDR3 in amino acids: CASGSGSGNTIYF. The CDR3 coding sequence is TGTGCCAGCGGCTCGGGGTCCGGAAACACCATATATTTT. The chain links TRBV7-2 to TRBJ1-3; D gene ambiguous. This CDR3 has 13 amino acids. Looked up from germline, CDR1 is SGHTA and CDR2 is FQGNSA. V lost 8 bases, J lost 4 bases, and 12 bases lay in between.

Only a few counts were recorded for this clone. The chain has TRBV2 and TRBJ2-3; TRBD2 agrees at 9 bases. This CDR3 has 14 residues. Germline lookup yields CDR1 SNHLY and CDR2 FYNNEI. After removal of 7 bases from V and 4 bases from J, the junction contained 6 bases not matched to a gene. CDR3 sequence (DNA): TGTGCCAGCAACCTCGGACTAGCGCCAGATACGCAGTATTTT. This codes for CASNLGLAPDTQYF.

The CDR3 DNA reads TGTGCCAGCAGCCCCCTCAGCTACGAGCAGTACTTC. Translating it yields CASSPLSYEQYF. The gene calls are TRBV6-5 and TRBJ2-7; D not certain. The germline V and J ends were trimmed by 6 bases and 3 bases, with 9 bases remaining between them. Germline loops: CDR1 MNHEY, CDR2 SVGAGI. The CDR3 sequence is 12 residues long.

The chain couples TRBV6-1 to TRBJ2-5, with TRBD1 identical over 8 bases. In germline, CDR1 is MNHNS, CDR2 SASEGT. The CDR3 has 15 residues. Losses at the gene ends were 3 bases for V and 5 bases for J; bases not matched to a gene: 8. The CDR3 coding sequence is TGTGCCAGCAGTGACGCCGGGACAGGCGGGGAGACCCAGTACTTC. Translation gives CASSDAGTGGETQYF.

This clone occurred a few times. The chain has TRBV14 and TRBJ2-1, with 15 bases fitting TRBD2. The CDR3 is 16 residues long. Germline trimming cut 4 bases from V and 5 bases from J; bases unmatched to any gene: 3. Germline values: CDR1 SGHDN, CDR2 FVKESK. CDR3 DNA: TGTGCCAGCAGCCTTGGGACTAGCGGGAGGAACAATGAGCAGTTCTTC. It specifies CASSLGTSGRNNEQFF.

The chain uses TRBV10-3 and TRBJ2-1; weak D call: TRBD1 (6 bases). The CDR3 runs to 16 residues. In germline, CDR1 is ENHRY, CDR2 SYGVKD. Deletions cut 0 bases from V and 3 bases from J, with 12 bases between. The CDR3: CAISESGQIIYNEQFF. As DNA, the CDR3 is TGTGCCATCAGTGAGTCGGGACAAATCATCTACAATGAGCAGTTCTTC.

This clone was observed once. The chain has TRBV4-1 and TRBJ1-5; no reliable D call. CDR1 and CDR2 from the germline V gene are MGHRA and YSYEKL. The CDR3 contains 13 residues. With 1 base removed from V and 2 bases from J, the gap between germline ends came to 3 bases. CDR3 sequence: CASSQVGNQPQHF. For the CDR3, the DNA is TGCGCCAGCAGCCAAGTAGGCAATCAGCCCCAGCATTTT.

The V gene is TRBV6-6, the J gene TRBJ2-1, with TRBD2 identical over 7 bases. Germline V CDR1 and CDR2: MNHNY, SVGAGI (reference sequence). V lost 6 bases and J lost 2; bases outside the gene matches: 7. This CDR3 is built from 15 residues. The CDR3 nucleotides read TGTGCCAGCAGAGCCCCTAGCGGAACCTACAATGAGCAGTTCTTC. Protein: CASRAPSGTYNEQFF.

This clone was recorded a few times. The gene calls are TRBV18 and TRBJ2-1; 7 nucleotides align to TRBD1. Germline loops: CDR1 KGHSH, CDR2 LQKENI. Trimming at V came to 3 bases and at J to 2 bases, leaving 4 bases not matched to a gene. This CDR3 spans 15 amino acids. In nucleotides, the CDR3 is TGTGCCAGCTCACCGTTACAGGGGCCCTACAATGAGCAGTTCTTC. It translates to CASSPLQGPYNEQFF.

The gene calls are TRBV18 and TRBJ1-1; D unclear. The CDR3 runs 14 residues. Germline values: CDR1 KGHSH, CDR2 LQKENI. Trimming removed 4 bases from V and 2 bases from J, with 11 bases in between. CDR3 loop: CASSRWQKNTEAFF. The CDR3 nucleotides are TGTGCCAGCTCACGTTGGCAGAAAAACACTGAAGCTTTCTTT.

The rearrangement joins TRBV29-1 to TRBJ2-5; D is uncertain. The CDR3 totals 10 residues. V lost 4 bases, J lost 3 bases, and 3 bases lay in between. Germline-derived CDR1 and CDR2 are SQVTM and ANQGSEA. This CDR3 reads CSVAEETQYF. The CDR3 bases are TGCAGCGTTGCGGAAGAGACCCAGTACTTC.

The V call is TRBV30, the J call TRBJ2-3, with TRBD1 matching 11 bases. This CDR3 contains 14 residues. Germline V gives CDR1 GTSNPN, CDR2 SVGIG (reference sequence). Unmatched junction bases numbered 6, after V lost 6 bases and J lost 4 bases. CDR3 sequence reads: CACPGQGASDTQYF. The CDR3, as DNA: TGTGCCTGCCCCGGACAGGGGGCTTCAGATACGCAGTATTTT.

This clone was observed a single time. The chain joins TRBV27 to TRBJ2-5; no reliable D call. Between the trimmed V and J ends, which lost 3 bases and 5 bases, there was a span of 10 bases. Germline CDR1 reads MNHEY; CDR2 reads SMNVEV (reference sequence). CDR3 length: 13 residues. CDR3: CASSLSLGETQYF. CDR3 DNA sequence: TGTGCCAGCAGTTTGTCCCTTGGGGAGACCCAGTACTTC.

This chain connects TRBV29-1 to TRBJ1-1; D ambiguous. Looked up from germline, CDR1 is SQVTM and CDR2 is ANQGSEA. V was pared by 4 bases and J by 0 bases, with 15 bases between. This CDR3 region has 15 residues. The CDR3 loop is CSVVGQWPLNTEAFF. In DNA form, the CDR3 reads TGCAGCGTTGTTGGGCAGTGGCCTTTGAACACTGAAGCTTTCTTT. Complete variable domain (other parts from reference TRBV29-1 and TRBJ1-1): SAVISQKPSRDICQRGTSLTIQCQVDSQVTMMFWYRQQPGQSLTLIATANQGSEATYESGFVIDKFPISRPNLTFSTLTVSNMSPEDSSIYLCSVVGQWPLNTEAFFGQGTRLTVV.

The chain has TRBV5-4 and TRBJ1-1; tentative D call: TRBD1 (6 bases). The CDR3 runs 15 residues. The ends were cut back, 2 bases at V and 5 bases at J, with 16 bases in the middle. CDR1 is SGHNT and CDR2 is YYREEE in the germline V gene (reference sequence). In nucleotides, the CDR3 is TGTGCCAGCAGCTTCGCGCCAGGGGAGAGGACTGAAGCTTTCTTT. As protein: CASSFAPGERTEAFF.

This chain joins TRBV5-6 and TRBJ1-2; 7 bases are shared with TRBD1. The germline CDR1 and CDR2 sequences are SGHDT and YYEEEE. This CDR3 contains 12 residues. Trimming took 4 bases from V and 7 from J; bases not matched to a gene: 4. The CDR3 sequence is CASSTTGFGYTF. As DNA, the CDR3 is TGTGCCAGCAGCACGACAGGGTTTGGCTACACCTTC.

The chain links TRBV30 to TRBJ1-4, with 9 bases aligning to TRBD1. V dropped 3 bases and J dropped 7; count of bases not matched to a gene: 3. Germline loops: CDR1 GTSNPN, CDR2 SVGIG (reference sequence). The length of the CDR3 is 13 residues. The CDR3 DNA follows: TGTGCCTGGAGCGACAGGGGGGGTGAAAAACTGTTTTTT. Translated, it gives CAWSDRGGEKLFF. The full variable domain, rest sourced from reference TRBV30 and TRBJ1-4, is SQTIHQWPATLVQPVGSPLSLECTVEGTSNPNLYWYRQAAGRGLQLLFYSVGIGQISSEVPQNLSASRPQDRQFILSSKKLLLSDSGFYLCAWSDRGGEKLFFGSGTQLSVL.

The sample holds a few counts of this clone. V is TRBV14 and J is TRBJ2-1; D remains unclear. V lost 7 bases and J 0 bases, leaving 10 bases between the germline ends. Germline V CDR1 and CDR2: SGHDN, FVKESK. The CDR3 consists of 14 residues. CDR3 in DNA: TGTGCCAGCAACACCGGTAGCTCCTACAATGAGCAGTTCTTC. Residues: CASNTGSSYNEQFF.

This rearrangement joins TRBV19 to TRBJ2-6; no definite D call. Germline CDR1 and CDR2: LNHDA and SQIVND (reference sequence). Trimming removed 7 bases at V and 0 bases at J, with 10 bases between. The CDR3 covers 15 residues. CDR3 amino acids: CASTVGSSGANVLTF. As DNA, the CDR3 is TGTGCCAGTACCGTCGGGTCCTCTGGGGCCAACGTCCTGACTTTC.

The CDR3 here is CASSVAGQFYNEQFF. In nucleotides, the CDR3 is TGTGCCAGCAGCGTGGCGGGACAGTTTTACAATGAGCAGTTCTTC. This rearrangement joins TRBV9 to TRBJ2-1; D may be TRBD1 (7 bases). Germline CDR1 is SGDLS and CDR2 is YYNGEE. Trimming stripped 2 bases from V and 4 bases from J, with 13 bases between. This CDR3 is built from 15 residues.